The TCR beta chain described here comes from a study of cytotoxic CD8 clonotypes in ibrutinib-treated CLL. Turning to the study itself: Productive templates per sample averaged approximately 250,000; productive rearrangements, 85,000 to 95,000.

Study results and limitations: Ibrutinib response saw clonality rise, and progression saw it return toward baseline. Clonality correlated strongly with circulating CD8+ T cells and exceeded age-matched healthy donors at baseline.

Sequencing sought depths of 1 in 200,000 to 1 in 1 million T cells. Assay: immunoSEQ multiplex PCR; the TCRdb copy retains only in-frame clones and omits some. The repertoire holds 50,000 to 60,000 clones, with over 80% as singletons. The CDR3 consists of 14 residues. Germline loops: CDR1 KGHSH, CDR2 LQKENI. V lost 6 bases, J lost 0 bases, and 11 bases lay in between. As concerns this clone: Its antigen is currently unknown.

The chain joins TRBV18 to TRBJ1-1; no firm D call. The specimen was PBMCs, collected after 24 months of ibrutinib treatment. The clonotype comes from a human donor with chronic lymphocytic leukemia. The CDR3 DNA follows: TGTGCCAGCTCCCCGCAAGGAGTGAACACTGAAGCTTTCTTT. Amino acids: CASSPQGVNTEAFF.